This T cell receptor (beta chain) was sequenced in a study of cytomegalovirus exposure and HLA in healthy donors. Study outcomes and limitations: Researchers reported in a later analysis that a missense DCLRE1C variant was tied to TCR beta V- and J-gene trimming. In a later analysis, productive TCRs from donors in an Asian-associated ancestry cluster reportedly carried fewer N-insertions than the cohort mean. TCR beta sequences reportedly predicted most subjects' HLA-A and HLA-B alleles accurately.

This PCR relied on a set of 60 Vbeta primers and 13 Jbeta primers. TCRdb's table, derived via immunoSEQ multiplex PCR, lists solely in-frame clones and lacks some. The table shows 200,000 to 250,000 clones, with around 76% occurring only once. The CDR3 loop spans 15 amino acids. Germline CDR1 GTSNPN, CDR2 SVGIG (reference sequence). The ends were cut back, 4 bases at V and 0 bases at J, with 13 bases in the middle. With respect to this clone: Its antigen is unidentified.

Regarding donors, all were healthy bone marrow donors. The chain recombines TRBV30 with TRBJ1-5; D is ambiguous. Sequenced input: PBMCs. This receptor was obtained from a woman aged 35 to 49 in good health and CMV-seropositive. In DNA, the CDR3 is TGTGCCTGGACGGGAGGCATCTATAGCAATCAGCCCCAGCATTTT. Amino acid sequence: CAWTGGIYSNQPQHF.